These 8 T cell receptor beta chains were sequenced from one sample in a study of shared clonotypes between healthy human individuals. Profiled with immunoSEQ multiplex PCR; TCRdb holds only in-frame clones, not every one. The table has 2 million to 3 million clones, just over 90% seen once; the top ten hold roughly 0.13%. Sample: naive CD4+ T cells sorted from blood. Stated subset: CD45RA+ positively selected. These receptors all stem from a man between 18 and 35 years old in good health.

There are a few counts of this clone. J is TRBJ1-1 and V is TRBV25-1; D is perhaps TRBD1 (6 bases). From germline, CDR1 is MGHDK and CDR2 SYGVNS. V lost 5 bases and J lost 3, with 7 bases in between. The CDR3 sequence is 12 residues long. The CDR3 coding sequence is TGTGCCAGCAGTAAGGGGGACACTGAAGCTTTCTTT. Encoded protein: CASSKGDTEAFF.

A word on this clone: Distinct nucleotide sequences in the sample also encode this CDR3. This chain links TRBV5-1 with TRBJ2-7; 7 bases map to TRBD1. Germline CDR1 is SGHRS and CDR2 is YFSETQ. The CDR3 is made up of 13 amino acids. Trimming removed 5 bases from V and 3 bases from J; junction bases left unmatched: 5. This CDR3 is CASSERQGYEQYF. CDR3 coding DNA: TGCGCCAGCAGTGAGCGACAGGGCTACGAGCAGTACTTC.

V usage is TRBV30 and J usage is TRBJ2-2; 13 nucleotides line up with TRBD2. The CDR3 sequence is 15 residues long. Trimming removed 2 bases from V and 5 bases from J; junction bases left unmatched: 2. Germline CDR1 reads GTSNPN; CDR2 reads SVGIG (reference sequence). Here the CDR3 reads CAWSPGLAGTGELFF. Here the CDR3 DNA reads TGTGCCTGGAGTCCGGGACTAGCGGGAACCGGGGAGCTGTTTTTT.

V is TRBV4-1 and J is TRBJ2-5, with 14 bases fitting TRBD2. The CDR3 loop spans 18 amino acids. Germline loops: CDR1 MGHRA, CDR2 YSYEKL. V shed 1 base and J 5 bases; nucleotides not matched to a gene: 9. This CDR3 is CASSQGGTSGRIGETQYF. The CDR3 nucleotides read TGCGCCAGCAGCCAAGGGGGGACTAGCGGGAGAATCGGGGAGACCCAGTACTTC.

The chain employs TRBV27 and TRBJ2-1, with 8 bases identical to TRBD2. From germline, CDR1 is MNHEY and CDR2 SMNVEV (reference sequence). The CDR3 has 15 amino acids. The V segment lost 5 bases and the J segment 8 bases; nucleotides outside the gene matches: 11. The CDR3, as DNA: TGTGCCAGCAGTCCACGGGGGGGCCAAACCGATGAGCAGTTCTTC. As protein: CASSPRGGQTDEQFF.

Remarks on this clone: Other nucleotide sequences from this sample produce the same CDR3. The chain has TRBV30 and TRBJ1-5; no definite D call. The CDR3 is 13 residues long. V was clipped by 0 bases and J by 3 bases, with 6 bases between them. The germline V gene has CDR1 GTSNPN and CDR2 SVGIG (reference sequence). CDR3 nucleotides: TGTGCCTGGAGTGTATTGGACAATCAGCCCCAGCATTTT. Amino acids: CAWSVLDNQPQHF.

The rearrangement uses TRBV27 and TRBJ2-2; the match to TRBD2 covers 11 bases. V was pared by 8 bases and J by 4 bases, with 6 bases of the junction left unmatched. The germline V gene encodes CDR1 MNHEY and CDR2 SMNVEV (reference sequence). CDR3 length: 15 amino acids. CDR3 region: CASLDGLAGTGELFF. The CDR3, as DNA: TGTGCCAGCCTTGACGGACTAGCGGGCACCGGGGAGCTGTTTTTT.

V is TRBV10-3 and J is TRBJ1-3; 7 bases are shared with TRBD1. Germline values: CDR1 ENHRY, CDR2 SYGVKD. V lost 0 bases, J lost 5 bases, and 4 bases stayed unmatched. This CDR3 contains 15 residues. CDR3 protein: CAISESRRGRNTIYF. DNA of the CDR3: TGTGCCATCAGTGAGTCTCGGAGGGGGCGAAACACCATATATTTT.